A single sample gave rise to the 21 T cell receptor beta chains below, sequenced in a study of vaccination effects on CD4 cells after COVID-19. Sequenced by immunoSEQ multiplex PCR; TCRdb stores in-frame clones only, minus some. Of around 25,000 clones in the sample, 70% to 75% were seen once. Antigen-specific CD4+ T cells were expanded (with viral peptide pools) by the ViraFEST assay ahead of sequencing. When nine to ten days of culture had elapsed, CD4+ T cells were isolated. Having tested negative for nucleocapsid antibodies, the vaccine recipients showed no prior SARS-CoV-2 infection. These receptors have no identified antigens. This material consisted of CD4+ T cells from PBMCs cultured with SARS-CoV-2 spike peptides, taken before COVID-19 vaccination. The receptors were gathered from a human donor who received a COVID-19 vaccine.

The chain combines TRBV3-1 (or the pseudogene TRBV3-2) with TRBJ1-5, with D unresolved. V lost 1 base to trimming and J lost 3 bases, with 7 bases between them. Per the germline V gene, CDR1 is LGHDT and CDR2 is YNNKEL (reference sequence). The CDR3 contains 14 residues. CDR3 amino acids: CASSQGGFNQPQHF. Here the CDR3 DNA reads TGTGCCAGCAGCCAAGGGGGTTTCAATCAGCCCCAGCATTTT.

This chain connects TRBV6-5 to TRBJ2-2; TRBD2 might be the D (6 bases). This CDR3 has 15 amino acids. The V gene lost 2 bases and the J gene lost 3 bases, with 10 bases spanning the gap. Germline CDR1 MNHEY, CDR2 SVGAGI. CDR3 in amino acids: CASSYQGLYTGELFF. Written as DNA, the CDR3 is TGTGCCAGCAGTTACCAGGGACTTTACACCGGGGAGCTGTTTTTT.

This clone was seen just once. The chain employs TRBV19 and TRBJ1-2; D remains ambiguous. CDR1 is LNHDA, CDR2 SQIVND, per germline (reference sequence). CDR3 length equals 14 residues. V lost 6 bases to trimming and J lost 4 bases, with 15 bases between them. CDR3 DNA: TGTGCCAGTAGGTTGGATTCAGCAACCTATGGCTACACCTTC. It codes for CASRLDSATYGYTF.

This clone was found once. The chain combines TRBV5-6 with TRBJ2-3, with TRBD1 matching 7 bases. Germline CDR1 and CDR2: SGHDT and YYEEEE. This CDR3 has 15 residues. V trimming: 0 bases; J trimming: 5 bases; junction bases outside the gene matches: 6. This CDR3 is CASSLGDRVLDTQYF. Written as DNA, the CDR3 is TGTGCCAGCAGCTTGGGAGACAGGGTTTTAGATACGCAGTATTTT.

This clone was detected a few times. This sequence joins TRBV2 and TRBJ1-3; unclear D gene. Germline lookup yields CDR1 SNHLY and CDR2 FYNNEI. There are 12 residues in the CDR3. V was shortened by 7 bases and J by 1 base, with 5 bases between the two germline ends. The DNA of the CDR3 is TGTGCCAGCACCCGTTCTGGAAACACCATATATTTT. It encodes CASTRSGNTIYF.

The rearrangement links TRBV4-1 to TRBJ2-1; the D gene is possibly TRBD1 (5 bases). Germline CDR1 and CDR2: MGHRA and YSYEKL. The CDR3 length is 12 residues. Trimming shortened V by 6 bases and J by 10 bases, and 13 bases separated the two germline ends. In nucleotides, the CDR3 is TGCGCCAGCAGGCCGTTAGCAGGGGAGCAGTTCTTC. It is translated as CASRPLAGEQFF.

The chain couples TRBV12-3 or TRBV12-4 to TRBJ1-4; D ambiguous. The CDR3 totals 12 residues. The V gene lost 6 bases and the J gene lost 8 bases, with 10 bases spanning the gap. CDR3: CASRPRGEKLFF. The CDR3 DNA sequence: TGTGCCAGCAGGCCCCGAGGGGAAAAACTGTTTTTT.

This clone was seen a few times. The genes are TRBV7-8 and TRBJ2-5; no clear D gene. CDR3 length equals 13 residues. Germline V gives CDR1 SGHVS, CDR2 FQNEAQ. With 2 bases removed from V and 3 bases from J, the gap between germline ends came to 7 bases. For the CDR3, the DNA is TGTGCCAGCAGCTTATCGCGAAAAGAGACCCAGTACTTC. Translated, it gives CASSLSRKETQYF.

CDR3 DNA sequence: TGTGCCAGCAGCCACTCGTTGGGGCGGGACACCGGGGAGCTGTTTTTT. Encoded protein: CASSHSLGRDTGELFF. The chain couples TRBV7-6 to TRBJ2-2; D may match TRBD1 or TRBD2 (5 bases each). The V gene's germline CDR1 is SGHVS and CDR2 FNYEAQ. Deletions cut 5 bases from V and 3 bases from J, with 16 bases between. The CDR3 has 16 amino acids.

The chain links TRBV7-7 to TRBJ2-5, with 11 bases aligning to TRBD2. Trimming took 2 bases from V and 2 from J; bases not matched to a gene: 10. Germline CDR1 and CDR2: SSHAT and FNYEAQ (reference sequence). The CDR3 has 18 amino acids. The CDR3 spells CASSLLFSSGGKQETQYF. The CDR3 DNA is TGTGCCAGCAGCTTATTGTTTTCTAGCGGGGGGAAACAAGAGACCCAGTACTTC.

This chain uses TRBV27 with TRBJ2-7; 7 nucleotides line up with TRBD1. The germline V gene encodes CDR1 MNHEY and CDR2 SMNVEV (reference sequence). There are 13 residues in the CDR3. The V gene end was trimmed by 8 bases and the J gene end by 2 bases; junction bases not matched to a gene: 6. The CDR3 spells CASRYRGPYEQYF. CDR3 bases: TGTGCCAGCCGATACAGGGGCCCCTACGAGCAGTACTTC.

The V gene is TRBV5-1, the J gene TRBJ1-2; D is unclear. The CDR3 contains 14 residues. Trimming left V 0 bases short and J 0 bases short, with 6 bases between. CDR1 is SGHRS and CDR2 is YFSETQ in the germline V gene. The CDR3 loop reads CASSLGGTNYGYTF. CDR3 in DNA: TGCGCCAGCAGCTTGGGAGGGACTAACTATGGCTACACCTTC. Full variable domain (remainder filled in from reference TRBV5-1 and TRBJ1-2): KAGVTQTPRYLIKTRGQQVTLSCSPISGHRSVSWYQQTPGQGLQFLFEYFSETQRNKGNFPGRFSGRQFSNSRSEMNVSTLELGDSALYLCASSLGGTNYGYTFGSGTRLTVV.

This chain uses TRBV3-1 (or the pseudogene TRBV3-2) with TRBJ2-1, with 8 bases lining up with TRBD2. After removal of 6 bases from V and 5 bases from J, the junction contained 12 bases not matched to a gene. The CDR3 length is 16 residues. Germline lookup yields CDR1 LGHDT and CDR2 YNNKEL (reference sequence). The CDR3, as DNA: TGTGCCAGCAGACCCACCGGGACTAGTTTAGACAATGAGCAGTTCTTC. This gives the protein CASRPTGTSLDNEQFF.

V usage is TRBV10-3 and J usage is TRBJ2-3; either TRBD1 or TRBD2 may fit D (6 bases each). The CDR3 consists of 14 residues. V was pared by 8 bases and J by 4 bases, with 16 bases between. Germline CDR1 is ENHRY and CDR2 is SYGVKD. Written as DNA, the CDR3 is TGTGCCATCGCTTTAGGGGGGAACGCAGATACGCAGTATTTT. Translating gives CAIALGGNADTQYF.

This chain joins TRBV18 and TRBJ1-3; weak D call: TRBD1 (5 bases). CDR1 is KGHSH and CDR2 is LQKENI in the germline V gene. The length of the CDR3 is 15 residues. Trimming cost V 8 bases and J 0 bases, with 14 bases left between them. CDR3 in DNA: TGTGCCAGCGCCCCGGGACGGAACTCTGGAAACACCATATATTTT. Protein: CASAPGRNSGNTIYF. The variable domain in full, with the rest retrieved from reference TRBV18 and TRBJ1-3, is NAGVMQNPRHLVRRRGQEARLRCSPMKGHSHVYWYRQLPEEGLKFMVYLQKENIIDESGMPKERFSAEFPKEGPSILRIQQVVRGDSAAYFCASAPGRNSGNTIYFGEGSWLTVV.

CDR3 amino acids: CASSLSNAGELFF. CDR3 DNA sequence: TGTGCCAGCAGCTTAAGTAACGCCGGGGAGCTGTTTTTT. This sequence joins TRBV11-2 and TRBJ2-2; D is undetermined. The CDR3 has 13 residues. V was clipped by 2 bases and J by 6 bases, with 7 bases between them. CDR1 and CDR2 from the germline V gene are SGHAT and FQNNGV.

The rearrangement links TRBV6-1 to TRBJ2-7, with 13 positions matching TRBD2. The V gene end was trimmed by 2 bases and the J gene end by 5 bases; junction bases not matched to a gene: 3. Germline V lookup: CDR1 MNHNS, CDR2 SASEGT. The length of the CDR3 is 15 residues. CDR3 region: CASSERGLAGNEQYF. DNA for the CDR3: TGTGCCAGCAGTGAAAGGGGACTAGCGGGAAACGAGCAGTACTTC.

The V call is TRBV2, the J call TRBJ1-5; 7 bases line up with TRBD1. Unmatched junction bases numbered 7, after V lost 6 bases and J lost 2 bases. Germline V lookup: CDR1 SNHLY, CDR2 FYNNEI. This CDR3 is 15 amino acids long. As DNA, the CDR3 is TGTGCCAGCAGCGAACAGGGGATAGGCAATCAGCCCCAGCATTTT. The encoded protein is CASSEQGIGNQPQHF.

This clone appeared a few times. The V and J genes are TRBV4-1 and TRBJ1-4; D is possibly TRBD1 (6 bases). V lost 3 bases to trimming and J lost 1 base, with 21 bases between them. Germline CDR1 MGHRA, CDR2 YSYEKL. The CDR3 totals 19 residues. In DNA, the CDR3 is TGCGCCAGCAGCCACCCCCAGGGCAGGGGACGGATAACTAATGAAAAACTGTTTTTT. Amino acid sequence: CASSHPQGRGRITNEKLFF.

J is TRBJ2-5 and V is TRBV5-1, with D possibly matching TRBD1 (6 bases). The length of the CDR3 is 14 residues. Germline assignment: CDR1 SGHRS and CDR2 YFSETQ. The germline V and J ends were trimmed by 2 bases and 3 bases, with 11 bases remaining between them. This chain's CDR3 is CASSFSRGEETQYF. CDR3 DNA: TGCGCCAGCAGCTTTTCCAGGGGTGAAGAGACCCAGTACTTC.

The chain recombines TRBV6-5 with TRBJ1-1; D ambiguous. The V end lost 5 bases, the J end lost 3 bases, and 16 bases lay between the germline ends. This CDR3 contains 15 residues. Per germline, CDR1 MNHEY and CDR2 SVGAGI. As DNA, the CDR3 is TGTGCCAGCAGTCCCACCGGGGTCGGGCACACTGAAGCTTTCTTT. It encodes CASSPTGVGHTEAFF.